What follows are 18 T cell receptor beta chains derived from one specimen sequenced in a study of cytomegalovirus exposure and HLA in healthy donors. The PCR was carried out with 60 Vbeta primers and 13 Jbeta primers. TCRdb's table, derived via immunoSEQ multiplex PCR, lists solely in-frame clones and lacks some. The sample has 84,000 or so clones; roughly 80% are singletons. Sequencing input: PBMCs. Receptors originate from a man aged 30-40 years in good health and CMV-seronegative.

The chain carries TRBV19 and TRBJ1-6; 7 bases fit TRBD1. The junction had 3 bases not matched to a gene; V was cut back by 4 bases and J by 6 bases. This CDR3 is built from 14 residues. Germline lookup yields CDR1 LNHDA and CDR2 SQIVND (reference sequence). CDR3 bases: TGTGCCAGTAGTAGGGGACAGTTTAATTCACCCCTCCACTTT. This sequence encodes CASSRGQFNSPLHF.

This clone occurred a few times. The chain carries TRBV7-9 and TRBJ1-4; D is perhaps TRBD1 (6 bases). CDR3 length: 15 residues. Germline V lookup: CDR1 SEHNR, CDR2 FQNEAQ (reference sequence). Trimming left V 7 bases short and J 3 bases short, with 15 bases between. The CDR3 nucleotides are TGTGCCAGCATGGAACGGGGGGGGCCTAATGAAAAACTGTTTTTT. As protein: CASMERGGPNEKLFF.

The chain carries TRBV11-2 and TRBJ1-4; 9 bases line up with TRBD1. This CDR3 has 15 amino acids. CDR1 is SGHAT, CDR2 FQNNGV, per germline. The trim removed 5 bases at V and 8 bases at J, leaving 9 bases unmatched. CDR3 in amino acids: CASSPTGGESEKLFF. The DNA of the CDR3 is TGTGCCAGCAGCCCAACAGGGGGCGAAAGCGAAAAACTGTTTTTT.

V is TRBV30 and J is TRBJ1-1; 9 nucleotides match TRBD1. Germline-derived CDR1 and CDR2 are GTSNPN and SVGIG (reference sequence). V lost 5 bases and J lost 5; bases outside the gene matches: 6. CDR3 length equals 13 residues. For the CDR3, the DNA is TGTGCCTGGGTAACAGGGGGCGCAACTGAAGCTTTCTTT. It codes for CAWVTGGATEAFF.

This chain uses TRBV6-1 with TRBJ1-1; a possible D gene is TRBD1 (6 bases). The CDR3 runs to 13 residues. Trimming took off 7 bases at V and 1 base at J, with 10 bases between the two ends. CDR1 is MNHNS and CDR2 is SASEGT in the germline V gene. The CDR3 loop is CASNVQGNTEAFF. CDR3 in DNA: TGTGCCAGCAACGTACAGGGGAACACTGAAGCTTTCTTT.

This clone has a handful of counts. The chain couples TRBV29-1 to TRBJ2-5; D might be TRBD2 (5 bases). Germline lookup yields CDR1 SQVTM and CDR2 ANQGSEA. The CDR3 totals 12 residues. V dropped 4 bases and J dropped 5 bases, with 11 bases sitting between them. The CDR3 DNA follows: TGCAGCGTTGCGGGGTCTGGGGAGACCCAGTACTTC. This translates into CSVAGSGETQYF.

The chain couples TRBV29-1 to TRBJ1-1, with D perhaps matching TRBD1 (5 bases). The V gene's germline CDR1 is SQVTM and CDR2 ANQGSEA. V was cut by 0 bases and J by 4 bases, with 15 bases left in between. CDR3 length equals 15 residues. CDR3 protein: CSVEDGGVGGTEAFF. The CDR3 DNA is TGCAGCGTTGAAGACGGGGGGGTCGGGGGCACTGAAGCTTTCTTT.

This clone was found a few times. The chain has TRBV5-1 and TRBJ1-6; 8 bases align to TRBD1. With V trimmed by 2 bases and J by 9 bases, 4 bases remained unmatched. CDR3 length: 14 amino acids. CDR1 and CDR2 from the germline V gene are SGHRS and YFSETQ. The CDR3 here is CASSLGDRSSPLHF. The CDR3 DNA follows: TGCGCCAGCAGCTTAGGGGACAGGTCTTCACCCCTCCACTTT.

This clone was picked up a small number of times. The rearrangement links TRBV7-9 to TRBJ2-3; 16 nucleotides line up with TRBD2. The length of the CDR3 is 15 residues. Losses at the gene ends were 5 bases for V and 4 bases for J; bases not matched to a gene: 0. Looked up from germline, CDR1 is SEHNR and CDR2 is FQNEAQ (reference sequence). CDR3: CASSGTSGGADTQYF. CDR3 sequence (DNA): TGTGCCAGCAGCGGGACTAGCGGGGGGGCAGATACGCAGTATTTT.

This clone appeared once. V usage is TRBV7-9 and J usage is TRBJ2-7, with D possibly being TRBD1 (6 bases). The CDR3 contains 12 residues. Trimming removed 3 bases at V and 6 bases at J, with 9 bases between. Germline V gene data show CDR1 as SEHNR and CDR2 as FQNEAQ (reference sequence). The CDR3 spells CASSFNRVEQYF. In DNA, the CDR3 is TGTGCCAGCAGCTTTAACAGGGTCGAGCAGTACTTC.

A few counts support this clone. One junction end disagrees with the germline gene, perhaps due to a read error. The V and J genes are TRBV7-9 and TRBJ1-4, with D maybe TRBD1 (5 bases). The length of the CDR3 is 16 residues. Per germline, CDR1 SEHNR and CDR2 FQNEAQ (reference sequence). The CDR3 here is CSSSLVSGAANEKLFF. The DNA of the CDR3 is TGTTCCAGCAGCTTAGTCAGCGGGGCGGCTAATGAAAAACTGTTTTTT.

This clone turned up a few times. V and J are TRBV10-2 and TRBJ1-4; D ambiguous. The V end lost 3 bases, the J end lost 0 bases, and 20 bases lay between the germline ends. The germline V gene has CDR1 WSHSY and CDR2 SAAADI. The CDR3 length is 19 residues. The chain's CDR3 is CASSDSTRHRRTTNEKLFF. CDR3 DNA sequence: TGCGCCAGCAGTGACTCCACGAGACACAGACGTACAACTAATGAAAAACTGTTTTTT.

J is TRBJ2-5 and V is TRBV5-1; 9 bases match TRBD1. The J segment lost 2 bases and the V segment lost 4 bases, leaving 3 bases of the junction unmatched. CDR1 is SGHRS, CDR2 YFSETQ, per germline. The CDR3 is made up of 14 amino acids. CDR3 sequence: CASSGDRVQETQYF. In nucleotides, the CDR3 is TGCGCCAGCAGCGGGGACAGGGTTCAAGAGACCCAGTACTTC.

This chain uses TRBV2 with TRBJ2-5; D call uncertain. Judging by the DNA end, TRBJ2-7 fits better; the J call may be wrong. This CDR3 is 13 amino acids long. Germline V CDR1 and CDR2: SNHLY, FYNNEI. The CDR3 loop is CASSAESSYEQYF. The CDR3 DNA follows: TGTGCCAGCAGTGCTGAGAGCTCCTACGAGCAGTACTTC.

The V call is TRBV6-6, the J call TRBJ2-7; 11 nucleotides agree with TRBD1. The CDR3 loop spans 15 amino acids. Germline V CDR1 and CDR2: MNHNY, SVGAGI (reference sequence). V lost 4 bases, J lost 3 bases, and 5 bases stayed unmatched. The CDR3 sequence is CASSSPGTGGYEQYF. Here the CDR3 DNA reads TGTGCCAGCAGTTCCCCCGGGACAGGGGGCTACGAGCAGTACTTC.

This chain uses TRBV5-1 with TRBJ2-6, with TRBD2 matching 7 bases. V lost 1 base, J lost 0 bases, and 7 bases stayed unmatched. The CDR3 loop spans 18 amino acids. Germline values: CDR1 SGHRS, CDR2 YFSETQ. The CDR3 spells CASSLLAGVISGANVLTF. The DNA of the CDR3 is TGCGCCAGCAGCTTGTTAGCGGGTGTTATCTCTGGGGCCAACGTCCTGACTTTC.

CDR3 sequence (DNA): TGTGCCACCAGCAGAACCCCGGGACTAGCGGAGGAGACCCAGTACTTC. It translates to CATSRTPGLAEETQYF. The genes are TRBV15 and TRBJ2-5, with 11 bases that match TRBD2. Germline CDR1 LNHNV, CDR2 YYDKDF (reference sequence). The trim removed 2 bases at V and 5 bases at J, leaving 7 bases unmatched. The CDR3 runs to 16 residues. Based on the CDR3 plus reference TRBV15 and TRBJ2-5, the full variable domain is DAMVIQNPRYQVTQFGKPVTLSCSQTLNHNVMYWYQQKSSQAPKLLFHYYDKDFNNEADTPDNFQSRRPNTSFCFLDIRSPGLGDTAMYLCATSRTPGLAEETQYFGPGTRLLVL.

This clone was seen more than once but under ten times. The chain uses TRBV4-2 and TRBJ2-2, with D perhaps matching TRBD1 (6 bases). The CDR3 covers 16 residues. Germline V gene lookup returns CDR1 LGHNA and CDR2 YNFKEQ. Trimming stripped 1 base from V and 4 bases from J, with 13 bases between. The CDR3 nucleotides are TGTGCCAGCAGCCAAGCCACAGGGACGGGCACCGGGGAGCTGTTTTTT. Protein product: CASSQATGTGTGELFF.